This note documents a single T cell receptor (beta chain) sequence. A much larger clone lies one base from this, so it may be a read error. From around 500 ng total RNA, TCR beta cDNA was generated with a primer in the constant region. Slightly modified ARM-PCR served as the procedure for the TCR beta libraries. These libraries came from three rounds of nested multiplex PCR. TRBV1-TRBV30 forward primers paired with a C-beta reverse primer were used in the first two PCR rounds, which ran about 11 cycles each. TCRdb called the multiplex PCR reads again in MiXCR, with one record for every CDR3 protein. Seen here are about 330,000 distinct CDR3 sequences, 65% observed once, and the top ten hold under 8.5%. They got blood RNA out of unsorted whole blood and also pulled out germline DNA. These data come from a study of tumor-infiltrating lymphocytes in primary liver carcinoma. The CDR3 totals 16 residues. CDR1 and CDR2 (germline): MNHNY, SVGAGI (reference sequence).

The chain combines TRBV6-6 with TRBJ2-2; D is perhaps TRBD2 (6 bases). The specimen sequenced was peripheral blood. This TCR was recovered from a man in his forties with primary liver carcinoma and hepatitis B virus infection. CDR3 residues: CASSPPTSLNIGELFF. In DNA form, the CDR3 reads TGTGCCAGCAGCCCGCCTACTAGCCTGAACATCGGGGAGCTGTTTTTT.